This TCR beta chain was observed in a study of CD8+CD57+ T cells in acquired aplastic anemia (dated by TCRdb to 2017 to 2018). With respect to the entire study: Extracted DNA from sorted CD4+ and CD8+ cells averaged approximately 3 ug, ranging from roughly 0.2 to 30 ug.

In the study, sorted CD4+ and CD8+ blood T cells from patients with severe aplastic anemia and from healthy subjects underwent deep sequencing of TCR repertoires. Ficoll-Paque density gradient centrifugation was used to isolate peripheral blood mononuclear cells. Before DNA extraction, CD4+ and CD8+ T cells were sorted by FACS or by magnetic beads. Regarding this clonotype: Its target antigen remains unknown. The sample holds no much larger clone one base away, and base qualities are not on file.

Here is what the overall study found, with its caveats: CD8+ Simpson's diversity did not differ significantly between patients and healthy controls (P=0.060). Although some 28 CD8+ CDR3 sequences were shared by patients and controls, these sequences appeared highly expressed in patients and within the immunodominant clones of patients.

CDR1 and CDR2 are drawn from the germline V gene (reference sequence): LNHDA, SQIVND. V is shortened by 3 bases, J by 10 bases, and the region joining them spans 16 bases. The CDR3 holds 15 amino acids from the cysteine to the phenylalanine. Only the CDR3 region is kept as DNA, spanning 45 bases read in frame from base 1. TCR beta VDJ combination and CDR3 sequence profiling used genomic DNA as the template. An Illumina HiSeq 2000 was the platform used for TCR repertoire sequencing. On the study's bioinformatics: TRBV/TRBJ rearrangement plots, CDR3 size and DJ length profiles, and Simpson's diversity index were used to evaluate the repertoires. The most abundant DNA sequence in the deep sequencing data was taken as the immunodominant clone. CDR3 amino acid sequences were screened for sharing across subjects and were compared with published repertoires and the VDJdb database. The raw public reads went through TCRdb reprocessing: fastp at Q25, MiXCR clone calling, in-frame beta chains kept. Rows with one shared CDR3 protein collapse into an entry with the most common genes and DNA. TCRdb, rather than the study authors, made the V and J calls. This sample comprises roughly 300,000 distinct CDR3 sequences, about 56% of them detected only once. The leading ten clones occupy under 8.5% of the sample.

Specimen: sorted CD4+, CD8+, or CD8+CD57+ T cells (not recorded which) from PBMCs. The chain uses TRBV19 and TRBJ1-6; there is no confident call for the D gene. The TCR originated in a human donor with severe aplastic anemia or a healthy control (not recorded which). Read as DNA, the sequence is TGTGCCAGTAGTATGAGTGAGGGTCCCCTCTCACCCCTCCACTTT. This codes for CASSMSEGPLSPLHF.